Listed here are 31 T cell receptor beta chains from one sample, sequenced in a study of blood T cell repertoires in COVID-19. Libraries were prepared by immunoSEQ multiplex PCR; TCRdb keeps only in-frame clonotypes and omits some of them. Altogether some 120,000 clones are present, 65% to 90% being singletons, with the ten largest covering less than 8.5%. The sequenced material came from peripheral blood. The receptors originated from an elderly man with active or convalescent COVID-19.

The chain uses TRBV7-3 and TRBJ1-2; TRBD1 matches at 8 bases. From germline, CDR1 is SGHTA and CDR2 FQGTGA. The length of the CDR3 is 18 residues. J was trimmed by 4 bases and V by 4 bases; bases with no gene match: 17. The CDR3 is CASSSKSKSGQAFYGYTF. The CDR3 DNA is TGTGCCAGCAGCTCAAAATCGAAGTCGGGACAGGCCTTCTATGGCTACACCTTC.

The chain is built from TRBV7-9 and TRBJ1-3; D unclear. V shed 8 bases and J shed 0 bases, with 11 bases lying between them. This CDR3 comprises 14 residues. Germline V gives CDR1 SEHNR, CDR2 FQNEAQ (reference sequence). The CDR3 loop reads CASSLPISGNTIYF. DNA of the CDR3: TGTGCCAGCTCGCTACCGATCTCTGGAAACACCATATATTTT.

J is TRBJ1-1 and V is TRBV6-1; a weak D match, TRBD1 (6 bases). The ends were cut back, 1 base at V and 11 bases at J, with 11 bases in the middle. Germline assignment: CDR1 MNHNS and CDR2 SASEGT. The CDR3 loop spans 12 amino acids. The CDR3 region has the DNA TGTGCCAGCAGTGAAGTACAGGGCTCGGCTTTCTTT. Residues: CASSEVQGSAFF.

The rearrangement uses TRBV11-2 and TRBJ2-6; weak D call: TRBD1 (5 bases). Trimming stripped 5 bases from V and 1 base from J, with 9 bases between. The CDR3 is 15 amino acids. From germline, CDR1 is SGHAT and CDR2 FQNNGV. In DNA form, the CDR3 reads TGTGCCAGCAGCAAAACAGGTTCTGGGGCCAACGTCCTGACTTTC. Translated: CASSKTGSGANVLTF.

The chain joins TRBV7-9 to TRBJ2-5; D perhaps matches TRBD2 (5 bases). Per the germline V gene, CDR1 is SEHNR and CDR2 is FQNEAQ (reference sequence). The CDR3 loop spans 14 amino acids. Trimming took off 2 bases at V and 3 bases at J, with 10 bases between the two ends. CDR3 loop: CASSLSGKEETQYF. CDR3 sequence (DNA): TGTGCCAGCAGCTTATCGGGGAAGGAAGAGACCCAGTACTTC.

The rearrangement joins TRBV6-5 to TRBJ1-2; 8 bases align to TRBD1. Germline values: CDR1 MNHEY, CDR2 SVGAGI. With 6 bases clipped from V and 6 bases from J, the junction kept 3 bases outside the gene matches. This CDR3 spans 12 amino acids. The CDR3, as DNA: TGTGCCAGCAGGGACAGGGCCCATGGCTACACCTTC. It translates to CASRDRAHGYTF.

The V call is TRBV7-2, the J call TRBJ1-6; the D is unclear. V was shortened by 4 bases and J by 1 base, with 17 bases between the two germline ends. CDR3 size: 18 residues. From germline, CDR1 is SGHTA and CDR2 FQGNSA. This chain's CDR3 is CASSSPGVKTSYNSPLHF. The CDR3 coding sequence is TGTGCCAGCAGCTCCCCGGGTGTCAAAACTTCCTATAATTCACCCCTCCACTTT.

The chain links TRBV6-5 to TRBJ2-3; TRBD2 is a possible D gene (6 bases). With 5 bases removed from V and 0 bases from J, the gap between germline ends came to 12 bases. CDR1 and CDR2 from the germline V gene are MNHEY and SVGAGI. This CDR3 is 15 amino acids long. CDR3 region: CASSISGRSTDTQYF. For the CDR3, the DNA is TGTGCCAGCAGTATTTCAGGGAGGAGCACAGATACGCAGTATTTT.

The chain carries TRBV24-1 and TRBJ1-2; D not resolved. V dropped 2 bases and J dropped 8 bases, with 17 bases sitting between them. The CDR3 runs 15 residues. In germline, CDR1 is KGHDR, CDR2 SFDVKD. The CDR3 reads CATSDSAPRSGGYTF. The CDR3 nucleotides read TGTGCCACCAGTGATTCAGCCCCCAGGTCTGGAGGCTACACCTTC.

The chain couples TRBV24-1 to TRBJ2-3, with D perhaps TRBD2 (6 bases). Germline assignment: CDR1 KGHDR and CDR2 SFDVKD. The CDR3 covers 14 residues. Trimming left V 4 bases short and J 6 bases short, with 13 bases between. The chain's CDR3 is CATSDPGLQDTQYF. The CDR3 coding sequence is TGTGCCACCAGTGACCCGGGACTTCAGGATACGCAGTATTTT.

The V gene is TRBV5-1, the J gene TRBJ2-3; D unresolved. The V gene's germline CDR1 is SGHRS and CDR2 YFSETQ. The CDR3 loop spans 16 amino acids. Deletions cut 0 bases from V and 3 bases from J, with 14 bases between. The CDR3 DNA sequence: TGCGCCAGCAGCTTGGGGCAGATAGGAGCTACAGATACGCAGTATTTT. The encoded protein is CASSLGQIGATDTQYF.

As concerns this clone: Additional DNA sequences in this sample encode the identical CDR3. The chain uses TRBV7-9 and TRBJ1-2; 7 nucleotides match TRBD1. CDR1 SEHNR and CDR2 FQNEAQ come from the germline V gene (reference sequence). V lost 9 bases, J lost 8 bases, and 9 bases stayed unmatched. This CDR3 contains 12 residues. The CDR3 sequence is CASSPDRVGYTF. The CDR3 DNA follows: TGTGCCAGTAGCCCCGACAGGGTCGGCTACACCTTC.

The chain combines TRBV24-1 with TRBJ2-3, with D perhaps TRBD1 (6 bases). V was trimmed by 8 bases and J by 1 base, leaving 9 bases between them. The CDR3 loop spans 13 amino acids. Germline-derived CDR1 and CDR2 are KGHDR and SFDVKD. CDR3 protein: CATNRQGTDTQYF. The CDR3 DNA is TGTGCCACCAACCGACAGGGCACAGATACGCAGTATTTT.

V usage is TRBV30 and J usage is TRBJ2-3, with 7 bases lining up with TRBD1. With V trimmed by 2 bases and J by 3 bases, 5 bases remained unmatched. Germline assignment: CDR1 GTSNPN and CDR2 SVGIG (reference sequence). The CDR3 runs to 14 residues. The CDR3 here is CAWSKGAGTDTQYF. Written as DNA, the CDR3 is TGTGCCTGGAGTAAGGGGGCTGGAACAGATACGCAGTATTTT.

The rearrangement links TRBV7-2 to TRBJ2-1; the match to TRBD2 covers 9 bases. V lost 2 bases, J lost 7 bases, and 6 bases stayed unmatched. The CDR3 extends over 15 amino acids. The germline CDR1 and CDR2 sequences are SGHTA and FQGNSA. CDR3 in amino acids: CASSLHSGSKNEQFF. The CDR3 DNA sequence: TGTGCCAGCAGCTTACATAGCGGGAGCAAAAATGAGCAGTTCTTC. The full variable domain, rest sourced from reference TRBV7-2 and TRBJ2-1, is GAGVSQSPSNKVTEKGKDVELRCDPISGHTALYWYRQSLGQGLEFLIYFQGNSAPDKSGLPSDRFSAERTGGSVSTLTIQRTQQEDSAVYLCASSLHSGSKNEQFFGPGTRLTVL.

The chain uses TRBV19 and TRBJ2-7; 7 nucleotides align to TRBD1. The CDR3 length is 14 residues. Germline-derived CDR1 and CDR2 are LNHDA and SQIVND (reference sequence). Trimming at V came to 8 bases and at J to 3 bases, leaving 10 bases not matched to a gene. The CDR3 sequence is CASGERDRSYEQYF. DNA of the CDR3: TGTGCCAGTGGCGAGAGGGACAGAAGCTACGAGCAGTACTTC.

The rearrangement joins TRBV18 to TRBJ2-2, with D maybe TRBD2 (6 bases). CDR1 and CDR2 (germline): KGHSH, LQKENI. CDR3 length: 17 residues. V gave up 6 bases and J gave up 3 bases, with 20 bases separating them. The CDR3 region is CASSRRARDSYTGELFF. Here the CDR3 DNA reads TGTGCCAGCTCCCGACGAGCCCGGGACTCCTACACCGGGGAGCTGTTTTTT.

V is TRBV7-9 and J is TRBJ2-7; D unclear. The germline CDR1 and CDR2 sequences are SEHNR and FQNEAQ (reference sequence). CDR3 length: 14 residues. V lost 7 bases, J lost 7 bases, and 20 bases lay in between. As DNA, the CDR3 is TGTGCCAGCACCCCGAACAGCAGAGTTTGGGAGCAGTACTTC. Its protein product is CASTPNSRVWEQYF.

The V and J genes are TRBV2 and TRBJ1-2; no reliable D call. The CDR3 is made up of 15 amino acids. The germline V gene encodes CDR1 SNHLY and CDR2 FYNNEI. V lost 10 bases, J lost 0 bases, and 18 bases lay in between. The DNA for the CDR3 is TGTGCCACCATCCACCCCCCCAGGACTAACTATGGCTACACCTTC. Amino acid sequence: CATIHPPRTNYGYTF.

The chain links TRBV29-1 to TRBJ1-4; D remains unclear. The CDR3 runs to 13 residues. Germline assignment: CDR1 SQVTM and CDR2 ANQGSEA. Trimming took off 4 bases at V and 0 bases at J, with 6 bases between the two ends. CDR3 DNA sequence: TGCAGCGTTGTAGCTGCAACTAATGAAAAACTGTTTTTT. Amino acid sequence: CSVVAATNEKLFF. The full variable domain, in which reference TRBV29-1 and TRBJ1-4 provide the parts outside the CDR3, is SAVISQKPSRDICQRGTSLTIQCQVDSQVTMMFWYRQQPGQSLTLIATANQGSEATYESGFVIDKFPISRPNLTFSTLTVSNMSPEDSSIYLCSVVAATNEKLFFGSGTQLSVL.

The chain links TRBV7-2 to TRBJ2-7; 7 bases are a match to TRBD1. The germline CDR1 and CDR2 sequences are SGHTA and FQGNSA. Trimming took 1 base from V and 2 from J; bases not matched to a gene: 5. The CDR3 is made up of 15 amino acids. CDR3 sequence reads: CASSLGGDSTYEQYF. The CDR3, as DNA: TGTGCCAGCAGCTTAGGAGGGGACAGTACCTACGAGCAGTACTTC.

The CDR3 loop reads CAWGTGVLKYEQYF. DNA of the CDR3: TGTGCCTGGGGGACAGGCGTCTTAAAGTACGAGCAGTACTTC. This rearrangement joins TRBV30 to TRBJ2-7; TRBD1 aligns across 8 bases. Looked up from germline, CDR1 is GTSNPN and CDR2 is SVGIG (reference sequence). The CDR3 length is 14 residues. Losses at the gene ends were 5 bases for V and 4 bases for J; bases not matched to a gene: 10. The full variable domain, its missing parts supplied by reference TRBV30 and TRBJ2-7, is SQTIHQWPATLVQPVGSPLSLECTVEGTSNPNLYWYRQAAGRGLQLLFYSVGIGQISSEVPQNLSASRPQDRQFILSSKKLLLSDSGFYLCAWGTGVLKYEQYFGPGTRLTVT.

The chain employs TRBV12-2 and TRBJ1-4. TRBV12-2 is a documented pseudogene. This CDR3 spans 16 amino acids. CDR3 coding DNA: TGTGCAAGTCGCTTAGAGCAGGACTTACCGAATGAAAAACTGTTTTTT. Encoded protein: CASRLEQDLPNEKLFF.

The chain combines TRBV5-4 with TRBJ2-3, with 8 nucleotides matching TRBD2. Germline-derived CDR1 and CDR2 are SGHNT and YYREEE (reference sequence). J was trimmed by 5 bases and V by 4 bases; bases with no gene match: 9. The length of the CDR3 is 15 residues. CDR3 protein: CASSREGAGGDTQYF. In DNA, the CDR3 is TGTGCCAGCAGCCGGGAGGGAGCCGGGGGAGATACGCAGTATTTT.

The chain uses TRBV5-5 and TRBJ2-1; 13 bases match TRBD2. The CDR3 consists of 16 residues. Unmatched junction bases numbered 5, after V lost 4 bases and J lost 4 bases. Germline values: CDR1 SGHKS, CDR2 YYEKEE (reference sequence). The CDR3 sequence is CASSARLAGGYNEQFF. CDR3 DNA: TGTGCCAGCAGCGCGCGACTAGCGGGGGGTTACAATGAGCAGTTCTTC. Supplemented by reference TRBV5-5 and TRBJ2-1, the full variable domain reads DAGVTQSPTHLIKTRGQQVTLRCSPISGHKSVSWYQQVLGQGPQFIFQYYEKEERGRGNFPDRFSARQFPNYSSELNVNALLLGDSALYLCASSARLAGGYNEQFFGPGTRLTVL.

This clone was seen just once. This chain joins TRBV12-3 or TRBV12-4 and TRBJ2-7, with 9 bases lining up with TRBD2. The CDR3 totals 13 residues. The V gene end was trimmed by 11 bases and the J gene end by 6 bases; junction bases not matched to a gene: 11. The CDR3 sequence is CACRSGGGGEQYF. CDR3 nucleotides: TGTGCCTGCCGGAGTGGCGGGGGGGGCGAGCAGTACTTC.

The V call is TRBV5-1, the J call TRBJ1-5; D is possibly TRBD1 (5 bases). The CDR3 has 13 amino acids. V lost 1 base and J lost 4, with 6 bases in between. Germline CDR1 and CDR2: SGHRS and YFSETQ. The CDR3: CASSLTGNQPQHF. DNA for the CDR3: TGCGCCAGCAGCTTGACAGGAAATCAGCCCCAGCATTTT.

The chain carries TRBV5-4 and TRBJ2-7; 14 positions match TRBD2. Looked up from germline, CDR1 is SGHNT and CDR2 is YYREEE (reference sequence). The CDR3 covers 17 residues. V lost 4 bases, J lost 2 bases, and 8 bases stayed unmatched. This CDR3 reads CASSAGTSGGITYEQYF. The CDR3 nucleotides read TGTGCCAGCAGCGCTGGGACTAGCGGGGGAATTACCTACGAGCAGTACTTC.

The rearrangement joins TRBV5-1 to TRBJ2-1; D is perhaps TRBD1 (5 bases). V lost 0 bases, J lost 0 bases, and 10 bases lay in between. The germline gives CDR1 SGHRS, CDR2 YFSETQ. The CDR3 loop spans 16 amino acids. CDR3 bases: TGCGCCAGCAGCTTGGCAGGGATTAGCTCCTACAATGAGCAGTTCTTC. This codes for CASSLAGISSYNEQFF.

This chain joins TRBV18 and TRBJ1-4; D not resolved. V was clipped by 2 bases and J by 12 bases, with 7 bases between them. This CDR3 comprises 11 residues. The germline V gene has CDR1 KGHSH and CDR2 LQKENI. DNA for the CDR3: TGTGCCAGCTCACCAGGGAGAGAACTGTTTTTT. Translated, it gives CASSPGRELFF.

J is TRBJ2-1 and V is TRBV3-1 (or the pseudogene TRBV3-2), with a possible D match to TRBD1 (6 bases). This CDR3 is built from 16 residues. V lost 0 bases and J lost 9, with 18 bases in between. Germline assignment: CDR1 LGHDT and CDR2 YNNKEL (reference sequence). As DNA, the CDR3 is TGTGCCAGCAGCCAAGACGGTGGGGGCCACGGAATTGAGCAGTTCTTC. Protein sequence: CASSQDGGGHGIEQFF.